Following are 13 T cell receptor beta chains from one sample sequenced in a study of T cell repertoires in cytomegalovirus infection (dated by TCRdb to 2018 to 2020). This sample's treatment or condition label indicates: in vitro stimulation with specific CMV peptide epitopes to enrich CMV-specific T cells. Antigens of these TCRs are unknown. The sample was run on an Illumina HiSeq 1500. TCRdb handled the public reads itself, with Q25 trimming in fastp and clone calling in MiXCR, and kept productive beta chains. Rows are combined by CDR3 protein, so each entry shows the most common genes and DNA. This sample lists 95,000 to 150,000 distinct CDR3 sequences; 32% were detected once. The ten largest clones capture 58% of the sample. The sequencing used CD8+ T cells from cultured PBMCs, collected from culture after CMV antigen stimulation. The receptors here all came from a human donor in good health (CMV status not recorded). Some clones in this sample may be carry-over from other donors' samples.

This clonotype came up a few times. J is TRBJ2-5 and V is TRBV12-3 or TRBV12-4; 7 bases are shared with TRBD2. The ends lost 3 bases at V and 4 bases at J; junction bases unmatched: 11. The CDR3 is made up of 16 amino acids. The DNA of the CDR3 is TGTGCCAGCAGTTTTGGTGGGGGGGTTTGGCGAGAGACCCAGTACTTC. Its protein is CASSFGGGVWRETQYF.

This clonotype was seen more than once but under ten times. The CDR3 here is CASSRGQEFYEQYF. The DNA for the CDR3 is TGTGCCAGCAGCCGGGGACAGGAATTCTACGAGCAGTACTTC. The rearrangement links TRBV7-2 to TRBJ2-7; 8 bases match TRBD1. V lost 5 bases and J lost 3; bases outside the gene matches: 6. Germline lookup yields CDR1 SGHTA and CDR2 FQGNSA. This CDR3 comprises 14 residues. The full variable domain, completed using reference TRBV7-2 and TRBJ2-7, is GAGVSQSPSNKVTEKGKDVELRCDPISGHTALYWYRQSLGQGLEFLIYFQGNSAPDKSGLPSDRFSAERTGGSVSTLTIQRTQQEDSAVYLCASSRGQEFYEQYFGPGTRLTVT.

V gene TRBV7-2 combines with J gene TRBJ1-2; D is undetermined. The germline CDR1 and CDR2 sequences are SGHTA and FQGNSA. Trimming stripped 2 bases from V and 0 bases from J, with 10 bases between. This CDR3 spans 15 amino acids. Here the CDR3 DNA reads TGTGCCAGCAGCTTATATACACGAACTAACTATGGCTACACCTTC. Protein sequence: CASSLYTRTNYGYTF.

V usage is TRBV5-6 and J usage is TRBJ2-1; D is uncertain. Germline V gives CDR1 SGHDT, CDR2 YYEEEE. The CDR3 contains 15 residues. V gave up 3 bases and J gave up 0 bases, with 10 bases separating them. The chain's CDR3 is CASSSNPSSYNEQFF. The CDR3 nucleotides read TGTGCCAGCAGCTCCAACCCGAGCTCCTACAATGAGCAGTTCTTC.

This clonotype was recorded many times. V is TRBV4-2 and J is TRBJ2-5; the D gene is possibly TRBD2 (6 bases). V shed 0 bases and J shed 2 bases, with 10 bases lying between them. Germline CDR1 reads LGHNA; CDR2 reads YNFKEQ. There are 15 residues in the CDR3. CDR3 sequence reads: CASSQEEGAQETQYF. The CDR3, as DNA: TGTGCCAGCAGCCAAGAGGAGGGCGCGCAAGAGACCCAGTACTTC.

The chain uses TRBV7-9 and TRBJ2-7; either TRBD1 or TRBD2 may fit D (5 bases each). The CDR3 sequence is 12 residues long. The germline V gene has CDR1 SEHNR and CDR2 FQNEAQ (reference sequence). Trimming cost V 1 base and J 6 bases, with 7 bases left between them. The CDR3 here is CASSLGGAEQYF. The CDR3 DNA sequence: TGTGCCAGCAGCTTAGGAGGGGCCGAGCAGTACTTC.

The chain carries TRBV7-2 and TRBJ2-3; maybe TRBD1 (5 bases). This CDR3 has 14 residues. Trimming removed 5 bases from V and 2 bases from J, with 11 bases in between. Per germline, CDR1 SGHTA and CDR2 FQGNSA. This chain's CDR3 is CASSDDRYTDTQYF. Here the CDR3 DNA reads TGTGCCAGCAGCGACGACAGATACACAGATACGCAGTATTTT.

This clonotype was detected ten times or more. The chain links TRBV24-1 to TRBJ2-3; 8 bases agree with TRBD2. CDR3 length equals 16 residues. V lost 5 bases to trimming and J lost 4 bases; unmatched junction nucleotides: 10. The V gene's germline CDR1 is KGHDR and CDR2 SFDVKD. The CDR3 region is CATSARGLGGADTQYF. The DNA of the CDR3 is TGTGCCACCAGTGCCCGGGGACTCGGGGGGGCAGATACGCAGTATTTT.

The chain recombines TRBV12-3 or TRBV12-4 with TRBJ2-1; D remains unclear. The CDR3 totals 11 residues. Trimming took 6 bases from V and 5 from J, leaving 5 bases between them. The chain's CDR3 is CASSEDNEQFF. The CDR3, as DNA: TGTGCCAGCAGCGAGGACAATGAGCAGTTCTTC.

The table lists this clonotype with a few counts. The chain is built from TRBV4-1 and TRBJ1-5; D might be TRBD1 (5 bases). In germline, CDR1 is MGHRA, CDR2 YSYEKL. Deletions cut 3 bases from V and 5 bases from J, with 14 bases between. There are 15 residues in the CDR3. The CDR3 loop is CASSQGLGDYQPQHF. Here the CDR3 DNA reads TGCGCCAGCAGCCAGGGACTAGGAGATTATCAGCCCCAGCATTTT.

The V gene is TRBV11-1, the J gene TRBJ1-1; no clear D gene. V lost 5 bases to trimming and J lost 0 bases, with 19 bases between them. The CDR3 has 17 residues. Looked up from germline, CDR1 is SGHAT and CDR2 is FQDESV (reference sequence). The CDR3 DNA reads TGTGCCAGCAGCACCTCCGGGTCCACCCTCATGAACACTGAAGCTTTCTTT. Encoded protein: CASSTSGSTLMNTEAFF.

This clonotype was counted many times. This rearrangement joins TRBV28 to TRBJ2-7; 8 bases line up with TRBD1. The CDR3 totals 14 residues. V gave up 9 bases and J gave up 4 bases; unmatched junction bases: 11. CDR1 is MDHEN, CDR2 SYDVKM, per germline. The CDR3 region has the DNA TGTGCCAGTAGAACAGGGGGAGGATATTACGAGCAGTACTTC. Its protein product is CASRTGGGYYEQYF.

The CDR3 sequence: CASSPRTGTVSYEQYF. The CDR3 bases are TGCGCCAGCAGTCCCAGAACCGGGACAGTGTCCTACGAGCAGTACTTC. The chain joins TRBV23-1 to TRBJ2-7, with 7 bases matching TRBD1. TRBV23-1 is filed as an ORF, its function uncertain. Losses at the gene ends were 4 bases for V and 1 base for J; bases not matched to a gene: 10. The CDR3 contains 16 residues.